This T cell receptor beta chain appears in the sequencing data of a study of graft-versus-host responses after intestinal transplantation. Background on the study: Every transplant recipient was induced with anti-thymocyte globulin, then maintained on tacrolimus and steroids for 2 to 4 years. Notes on the study in general: GvH clones surfaced in recipient marrow, some emerging earlier in ileum or blood.

Generated by immunoSEQ multiplex PCR, the TCRdb table keeps only in-frame clones and is missing some. This sample carries fewer than 45,000 clones, around 94% of them seen once, and the ten largest clones take approximately 0.76%. About this clone: Its antigen is as yet unknown.

Trimming took off 5 bases at V and 6 bases at J, with 13 bases between the two ends. The CDR3 runs 14 residues. Looked up from germline, CDR1 is LGHNA and CDR2 is YSLEER. V usage is TRBV4-3 and J usage is TRBJ1-4; D perhaps matches TRBD1 (5 bases). This TCR came from a human patient who received an intestinal transplant, so some T cells may come from the graft donor. The sample was PBMCs, taken 16 days after intestinal transplant. The CDR3 reads CASSFNRPYEKLFF. CDR3 DNA sequence: TGCGCCAGCAGCTTCAACAGGCCCTATGAAAAACTGTTTTTT.